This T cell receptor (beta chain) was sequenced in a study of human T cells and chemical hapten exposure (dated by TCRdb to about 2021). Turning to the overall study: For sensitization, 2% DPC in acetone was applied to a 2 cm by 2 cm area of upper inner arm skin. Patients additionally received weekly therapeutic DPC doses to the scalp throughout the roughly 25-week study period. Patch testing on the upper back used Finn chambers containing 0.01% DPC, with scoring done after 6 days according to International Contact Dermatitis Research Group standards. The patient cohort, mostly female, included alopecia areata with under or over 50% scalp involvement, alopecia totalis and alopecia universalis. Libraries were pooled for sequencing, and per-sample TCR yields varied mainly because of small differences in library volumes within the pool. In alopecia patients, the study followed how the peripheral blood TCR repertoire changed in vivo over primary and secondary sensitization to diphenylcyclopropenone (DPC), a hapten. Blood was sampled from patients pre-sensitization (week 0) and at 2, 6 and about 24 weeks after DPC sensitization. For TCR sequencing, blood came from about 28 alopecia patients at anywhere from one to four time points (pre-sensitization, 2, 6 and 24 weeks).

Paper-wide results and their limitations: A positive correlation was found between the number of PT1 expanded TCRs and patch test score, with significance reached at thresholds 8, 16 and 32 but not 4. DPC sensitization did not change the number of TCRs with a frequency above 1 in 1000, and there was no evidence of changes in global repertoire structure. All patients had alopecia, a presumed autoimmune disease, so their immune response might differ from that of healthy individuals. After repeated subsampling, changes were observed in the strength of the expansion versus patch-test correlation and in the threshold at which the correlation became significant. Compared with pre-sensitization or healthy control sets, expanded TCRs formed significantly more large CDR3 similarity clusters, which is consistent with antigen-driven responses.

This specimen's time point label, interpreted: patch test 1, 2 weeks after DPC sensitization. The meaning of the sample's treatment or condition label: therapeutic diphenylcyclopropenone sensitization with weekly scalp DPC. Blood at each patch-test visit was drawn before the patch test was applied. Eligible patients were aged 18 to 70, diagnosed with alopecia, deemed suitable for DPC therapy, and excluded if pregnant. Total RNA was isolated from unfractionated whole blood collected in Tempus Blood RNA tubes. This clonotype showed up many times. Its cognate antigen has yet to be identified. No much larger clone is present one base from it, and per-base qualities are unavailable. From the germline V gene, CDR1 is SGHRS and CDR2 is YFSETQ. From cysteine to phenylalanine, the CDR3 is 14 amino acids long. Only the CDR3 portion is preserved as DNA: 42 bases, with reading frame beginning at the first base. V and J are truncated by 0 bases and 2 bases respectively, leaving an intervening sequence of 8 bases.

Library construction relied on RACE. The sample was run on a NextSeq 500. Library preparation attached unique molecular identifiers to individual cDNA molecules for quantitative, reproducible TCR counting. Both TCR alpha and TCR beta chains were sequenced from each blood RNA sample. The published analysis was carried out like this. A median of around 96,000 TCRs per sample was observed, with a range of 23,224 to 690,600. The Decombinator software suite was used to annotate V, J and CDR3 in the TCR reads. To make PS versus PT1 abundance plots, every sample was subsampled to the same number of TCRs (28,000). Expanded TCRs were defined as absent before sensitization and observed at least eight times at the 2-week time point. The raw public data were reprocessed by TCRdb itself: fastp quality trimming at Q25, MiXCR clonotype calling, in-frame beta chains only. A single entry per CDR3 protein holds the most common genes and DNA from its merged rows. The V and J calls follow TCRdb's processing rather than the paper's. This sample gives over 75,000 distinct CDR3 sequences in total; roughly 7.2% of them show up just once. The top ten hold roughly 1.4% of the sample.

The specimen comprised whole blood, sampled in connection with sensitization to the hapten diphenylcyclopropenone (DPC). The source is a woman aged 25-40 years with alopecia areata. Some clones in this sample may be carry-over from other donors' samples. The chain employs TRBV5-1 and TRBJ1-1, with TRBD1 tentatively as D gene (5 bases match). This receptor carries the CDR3 CASSLVGDNTEAFF. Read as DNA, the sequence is TGCGCCAGCAGCTTGGTGGGGGACAACACTGAAGCTTTCTTT. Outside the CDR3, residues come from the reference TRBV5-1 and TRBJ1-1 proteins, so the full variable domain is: KAGVTQTPRYLIKTRGQQVTLSCSPISGHRSVSWYQQTPGQGLQFLFEYFSETQRNKGNFPGRFSGRQFSNSRSEMNVSTLELGDSALYLCASSLVGDNTEAFFGQGTRLTVV.